Each of the 17 T cell receptor beta chains below was sequenced from the same sample in a study of beta chain features in type 1 diabetes. General observations from the study: Among patients with Type 1 diabetes, TCRB CDR3s were moderately but significantly shorter in every one of the four CD4+ subsets.

Expressed TCRB transcripts got sequenced, as all isolated RNA was reverse transcribed. The data were produced by immunoSEQ multiplex PCR, yet TCRdb's version contains in-frame clones alone and is incomplete. This sample has roughly 250,000 clones; over 20% occur once, and the top ten carry 0.028%. The antigens of these receptors remain unknown. Input material: naive CD4+ T cells from blood. All receptors derive from a woman aged 40 to 50 with type 1 diabetes.

This clone was seen more than once but under ten times. The J gene is TRBJ1-3, the V gene TRBV7-2; a possible D gene is TRBD1 (6 bases). V lost 6 bases and J lost 4, with 28 bases in between. Germline CDR1 and CDR2: SGHTA and FQGNSA. CDR3 length equals 19 residues. The chain's CDR3 is CASSPSIGPGHVKGNTIYF. The CDR3 DNA is TGTGCCAGCAGTCCTTCCATAGGGCCGGGACACGTAAAAGGAAACACCATATATTTT.

This chain uses TRBV28 with TRBJ1-5, with D maybe TRBD1 (5 bases). Germline assignment: CDR1 MDHEN and CDR2 SYDVKM. Trimming pared 6 bases from V and 7 bases from J, leaving 10 bases between. The CDR3 loop spans 12 amino acids. CDR3 protein: CASRPGNQPQHF. As DNA, the CDR3 is TGTGCCAGCAGACCAGGGAACCAGCCCCAGCATTTT.

V and J are TRBV7-9 and TRBJ2-7; D not certain. The germline V and J ends were trimmed by 5 bases and 2 bases, with 10 bases remaining between them. CDR1 is SEHNR and CDR2 is FQNEAQ in the germline V gene (reference sequence). This CDR3 region has 13 residues. The CDR3, as DNA: TGTGCCAGCAGCCCTTCAGTGACCTACGAGCAGTACTTC. Its protein is CASSPSVTYEQYF.

J is TRBJ2-2 and V is TRBV5-1; D unresolved. With 0 bases removed from V and 0 bases from J, the gap between germline ends came to 9 bases. The CDR3 covers 16 residues. The germline V gene has CDR1 SGHRS and CDR2 YFSETQ. The CDR3 spells CASSLAVLANTGELFF. The CDR3 DNA follows: TGCGCCAGCAGCTTGGCTGTTCTCGCGAACACCGGGGAGCTGTTTTTT.

The chain couples TRBV7-8 to TRBJ2-1, with 12 nucleotides matching TRBD2. Per germline, CDR1 SGHVS and CDR2 FQNEAQ. The J segment lost 4 bases and the V segment lost 6 bases, leaving 4 bases of the junction unmatched. The CDR3 is 15 amino acids. CDR3 DNA: TGTGCCAGCAGTCGACTAGCGGGAGATTACAATGAGCAGTTCTTC. It codes for CASSRLAGDYNEQFF. The entire variable domain, with the rest obtained from reference TRBV7-8 and TRBJ2-1, is as follows: GAGVSQSPRYKVAKRGQDVALRCDPISGHVSLFWYQQALGQGPEFLTYFQNEAQLDKSGLPSDRFFAERPEGSVSTLKIQRTQQEDSAVYLCASSRLAGDYNEQFFGPGTRLTVL.

J is TRBJ2-2 and V is TRBV18, with 7 bases fitting TRBD1. The CDR3 covers 17 residues. Germline loops: CDR1 KGHSH, CDR2 LQKENI. Losses at the gene ends were 2 bases for V and 1 base for J; bases not matched to a gene: 7. The DNA for the CDR3 is TGTGCCAGCTCACCAATTTCTTGGACAGGGAACACCGGGGAGCTGTTTTTT. It translates to CASSPISWTGNTGELFF.

V and J are TRBV4-3 and TRBJ2-5, with 7 nucleotides matching TRBD1. CDR3 size: 17 residues. V lost 1 base to trimming and J lost 2 bases; unmatched junction nucleotides: 10. Germline lookup yields CDR1 LGHNA and CDR2 YSLEER. The CDR3 protein is CASSQGSDRVYQETQYF. CDR3 coding DNA: TGCGCCAGCAGCCAAGGGTCAGACAGGGTCTATCAAGAGACCCAGTACTTC.

This clone was counted between two and nine times. The chain carries TRBV7-6 and TRBJ2-5, with D uncertain. Germline CDR1 reads SGHVS; CDR2 reads FNYEAQ. V was trimmed by 1 base and J by 2 bases, leaving 5 bases between them. CDR3 length: 13 residues. The CDR3 bases are TGTGCCAGCAGCTTAGAACAGCAAGAGACCCAGTACTTC. This codes for CASSLEQQETQYF.

This clone appeared a few times. This chain joins TRBV28 and TRBJ2-1, with 9 bases that match TRBD1. Germline V gene lookup returns CDR1 MDHEN and CDR2 SYDVKM. After removal of 6 bases from V and 7 bases from J, the junction contained 4 bases not matched to a gene. The CDR3 extends over 13 amino acids. DNA of the CDR3: TGTGCCAGCAGCTCAGGACAGGGGAATGAGCAGTTCTTC. This codes for CASSSGQGNEQFF. Drawing the rest from reference TRBV28 and TRBJ2-1, the complete variable domain is DVKVTQSSRYLVKRTGEKVFLECVQDMDHENMFWYRQDPGLGLRLIYFSYDVKMKEKGDIPEGYSVSREKKERFSLILESASTNQTSMYLCASSSGQGNEQFFGPGTRLTVL.

This clone has more than one count but fewer than ten. The rearrangement links TRBV9 to TRBJ2-1; 9 bases map to TRBD1. Losses at the gene ends were 3 bases for V and 3 bases for J; bases not matched to a gene: 7. Germline assignment: CDR1 SGDLS and CDR2 YYNGEE. This CDR3 spans 16 amino acids. The CDR3 nucleotides read TGTGCCAGCAGCGCCCATACAGGGGGCGACTACAATGAGCAGTTCTTC. This gives the protein CASSAHTGGDYNEQFF.

This clone was observed a handful of times. V gene TRBV6-4 combines with J gene TRBJ2-1; 12 bases fit TRBD2. This CDR3 has 14 residues. The germline V gene has CDR1 MRHNA and CDR2 SNTAGT. Trimming at V came to 10 bases and at J to 10 bases, leaving 11 bases not matched to a gene. This CDR3 reads CATKGLAGSGEQFF. The CDR3 DNA is TGTGCCACCAAAGGACTAGCGGGATCGGGCGAGCAGTTCTTC.

The rearrangement uses TRBV11-2 and TRBJ2-5, with 7 bases matching TRBD2. The CDR3 has 16 amino acids. V trimming: 1 base; J trimming: 2 bases; junction bases outside the gene matches: 7. Per germline, CDR1 SGHAT and CDR2 FQNNGV. The CDR3 region is CASSLVGGGYQETQYF. The CDR3 DNA reads TGTGCCAGCAGCTTAGTAGGCGGGGGTTATCAAGAGACCCAGTACTTC.

The V gene is TRBV7-2, the J gene TRBJ1-4; 9 bases fit TRBD1. CDR3 length equals 14 residues. CDR1 is SGHTA and CDR2 is FQGNSA in the germline V gene. V shed 6 bases and J 8 bases; nucleotides not matched to a gene: 7. In DNA, the CDR3 is TGTGCCAGCAGTCGAGGACAGGGGAGCGAAAAACTGTTTTTT. It is translated as CASSRGQGSEKLFF. Complete variable domain (other parts from reference TRBV7-2 and TRBJ1-4): GAGVSQSPSNKVTEKGKDVELRCDPISGHTALYWYRQSLGQGLEFLIYFQGNSAPDKSGLPSDRFSAERTGGSVSTLTIQRTQQEDSAVYLCASSRGQGSEKLFFGSGTQLSVL.

The J gene is TRBJ2-3, the V gene TRBV10-3, with D perhaps TRBD2 (6 bases). V lost 6 bases, J lost 2 bases, and 9 bases lay in between. The CDR3 totals 13 residues. Germline assignment: CDR1 ENHRY and CDR2 SYGVKD. The CDR3 reads CAIRRDATDTQYF. CDR3 sequence (DNA): TGTGCCATCAGGCGGGACGCCACAGATACGCAGTATTTT.

Written as DNA, the CDR3 is TGTGCCAGCAGTGACCCGACAGGGAAGAAAAACTATGGCTACACCTTC. It specifies CASSDPTGKKNYGYTF. The V gene is TRBV25-1, the J gene TRBJ1-2; 7 positions match TRBD1. The CDR3 spans 16 residues. The V gene's germline CDR1 is MGHDK and CDR2 SYGVNS. Trimming cost V 3 bases and J 2 bases; bases outside gene matches: 9.

This clone was seen a few times. The chain combines TRBV7-3 with TRBJ2-7, with 7 bases lining up with TRBD2. The CDR3 loop spans 13 amino acids. Trimming took 5 bases from V and 7 from J; bases not matched to a gene: 8. Germline loops: CDR1 SGHTA, CDR2 FQGTGA. The CDR3 nucleotides read TGTGCCAGCAGCCCCAACCAGGGAGGGGAGCAGTACTTC. As protein: CASSPNQGGEQYF.

This clone was seen only a few times. The chain couples TRBV29-1 to TRBJ1-1; D might be TRBD1 (6 bases). This CDR3 is 13 amino acids long. Trimming shortened V by 5 bases and J by 4 bases, and 14 bases separated the two germline ends. Germline V gives CDR1 SQVTM, CDR2 ANQGSEA. CDR3 nucleotide sequence: TGCAGCGTTTCCAGGGGTTGGGGCACTGAAGCTTTCTTT. It specifies CSVSRGWGTEAFF.